This TCR beta chain was identified during a study of OX40 agonist ivuxolimab in advanced cancers. Study-wide results and caveats: What antigens the expanded peripheral T cells recognized was never established. Averaging showed that CD8+ T cells had more expanded clones than CD4+ did.

Regarding this clone: The antigen is undetermined. The junction and the germline gene differ at one end; a read error may be behind it.

Here immunoSEQ multiplex PCR was the method, and the copy in TCRdb shows in-frame clones only, minus some. Seen here are around 79,000 clones, roughly 85% observed once, and the top ten hold roughly 4%. The CDR3 sequence is 11 residues long. CDR1 is DFQATT, CDR2 SNEGSKA, per germline (reference sequence). This clonotype was sampled from an adult with an advanced solid tumor such as melanoma, head and neck, liver or kidney cancer. Sequencing was performed on CD4+ or CD8+ T cells sorted from blood, taken in a trial of the OX40 agonist ivuxolimab. This chain joins TRBV20-1 and TRBJ2-7; unclear D gene. CDR3 in amino acids: CSARGSHEQYF. The DNA of the CDR3 is TGCAGTGCTAGGGGCTCCCACGAGCAGTACTTC.